This T cell receptor (beta chain) came from a study of T cell changes during pregnancy in multiple sclerosis. V lost 1 base to trimming and J lost 4 bases; unmatched junction nucleotides: 11. The germline V gene has CDR1 MNHEY and CDR2 SMNVEV (reference sequence). This CDR3 has 18 amino acids. Some clones are missing from TCRdb's copy, which holds only in-frame ones; the method was immunoSEQ multiplex PCR. The repertoire consists of around 48,000 clones, with 85% to 95% occurring once and the leading ten covering 0.65% to 0.7%. This TCR was sampled from a female donor with multiple sclerosis, enrolled in a pregnancy study. Material: CD4+ T cells from peripheral blood mononuclear cells, obtained in the third trimester of pregnancy. This chain links TRBV27 with TRBJ1-5; 9 nucleotides agree with TRBD1. Here the CDR3 reads CASSLFGTGTGFNQPQHF. DNA of the CDR3: TGTGCCAGCAGTTTATTTGGTACCGGGACAGGGTTTAATCAGCCCCAGCATTTT.